Given below is one TCR beta chain in context. Its antigen is not identified. The data were obtained in a study of T cell responses to AZD1222 COVID-19 vaccine. Study results and caveats: Epitopes outside B.1.351 and B.1.1.7 mutated regions reportedly drew nearly half of spike TCRs.

Sequencing was performed with immunoSEQ multiplex PCR; in TCRdb, only in-frame clones are kept and a portion is missing. The repertoire holds 160,000 or so clones, with around nine tenths as singletons. The CDR3 totals 18 residues. J lost 2 bases, V lost 1 base, and 7 bases had no gene match. Germline lookup yields CDR1 PRHDT and CDR2 FYEKMQ (reference sequence). The source was peripheral blood, collected on day 0 of AZD1222 vaccination. J is TRBJ2-1 and V is TRBV13; 11 bases are shared with TRBD2. This receptor was taken from an adult in good health. As DNA, the CDR3 is TGTGCCAGCAGCTTAGCCACCCTAGCGGGAGGACCCTACAATGAGCAGTTCTTC. Translation gives CASSLATLAGGPYNEQFF.